This is a list of T cell receptor beta chains from one sample in a study of T cell responses to AZD1222 COVID-19 vaccine. Sequencing used immunoSEQ multiplex PCR; TCRdb keeps in-frame clones, though not all of them. The data contain around 100,000 clones, 87% of them singletons. This specimen was peripheral blood, taken on day 0 of MenACWY control vaccination. The receptor set was obtained from an adult in good health. CDR3s include the opening cysteine and the closing phenylalanine or tryptophan. Fields, in order: clone size, J gene, D gene, V gene, CDR3 protein, CDR3 DNA. The D gene is left open where the match is weak. A clone size is listed for some rows: how often the clone was seen (once, few, many), or a class if it is expanded.

. | TRBJ2-3 | TRBD1 | TRBV7-8 | CASSLRRDRGRHYTQYF | TGTGCCAGCAGCTTACGTCGGGACAGGGGGCGTCACTATACGCAGTATTTT
. | TRBJ2-7 | TRBD2 | TRBV5-1 | CASSQRGTSYEQYF | TGCGCCAGCAGCCAGCGGGGGACATCCTACGAGCAGTACTTC
once | TRBJ2-2 | . | TRBV5-6 | CASSPSLDLNTGELFF | TGTGCCAGCAGCCCCTCACTAGATCTGAACACCGGGGAGCTGTTTTTT
few | TRBJ1-1 | TRBD1 | TRBV7-6 | CASSFSGGDTEAFF | TGTGCCAGCAGCTTCTCAGGGGGGGATACTGAAGCTTTCTTT
. | TRBJ2-2 | . | TRBV7-9 | CASSLVIPDFTGELFF | TGTGCCAGCAGCTTAGTTATACCTGATTTCACCGGGGAGCTGTTTTTT
. | TRBJ2-7 | TRBD1 | TRBV6-5 | CASSRVRGTEQYF | TGTGCCAGCAGCCGCGTCAGGGGGACCGAGCAGTACTTC
. | TRBJ2-1 | TRBD2 | TRBV5-1 | CASSINEAGAGEQFF | TGCGCCAGCAGCATAAACGAAGCGGGGGCAGGGGAGCAGTTCTTC
. | TRBJ2-1 | . | TRBV19 | CASSIEERDSSYNEQFF | TGTGCCAGTAGTATAGAAGAGAGGGATAGCTCCTACAATGAGCAGTTCTTC
once | TRBJ2-1 | TRBD2 | TRBV6-5 | CASSSTSGTYNEQFF | TGTGCCAGCAGTTCGACTAGCGGGACCTACAATGAGCAGTTCTTC
. | TRBJ1-1 | TRBD1 | TRBV11-1 | CASSWGQGRDTEAFF | TGTGCCAGCAGCTGGGGACAGGGTCGGGACACTGAAGCTTTCTTT
. | TRBJ1-2 | . | TRBV9 | CASSVGWGTGYTF | TGTGCCAGCAGCGTAGGGTGGGGAACCGGCTACACCTTC
. | TRBJ2-2 | . | TRBV6-4 | CASRAENTGELFF | TGTGCCAGCAGAGCGGAGAACACCGGGGAGCTGTTTTTT
. | TRBJ1-1 | . | TRBV18 | CASSPPGAPGEAFF | TGTGCCAGCTCACCTCCTGGGGCGCCTGGTGAAGCTTTCTTT
. | TRBJ2-3 | TRBD1 | TRBV7-2 | CASSLEGARGLDTQYF | TGTGCCAGCAGCTTAGAAGGGGCCAGGGGGTTGGATACGCAGTATTTT
. | TRBJ2-5 | . | TRBV5-5 | CASSSADYFVQETQYF | TGTGCCAGCAGCTCCGCGGACTATTTCGTACAAGAGACCCAGTACTTC
few | TRBJ1-5 | . | TRBV6-6 | CASSYSIWDGNQPQHF | TGTGCCAGCAGTTACTCGATTTGGGATGGCAATCAGCCCCAGCATTTT
. | TRBJ2-7 | . | TRBV29-1 | CSVEISGYEQYF | TGCAGCGTTGAAATTTCAGGCTACGAGCAGTACTTC
. | TRBJ2-1 | . | TRBV18 | CASSSGTVNEQFF | TGTGCCAGCTCATCCGGGACTGTAAACGAGCAGTTCTTC
. | TRBJ2-7 | . | TRBV5-6 | CASSFRQAYEQYF | TGTGCCAGCAGCTTTCGGCAAGCCTACGAGCAGTACTTC
. | TRBJ2-1 | . | TRBV27 | CASSLPTGASSYNEQFF | TGTGCCAGCAGTTTGCCGACGGGGGCGAGCTCCTACAATGAGCAGTTCTTC
. | TRBJ2-3 | TRBD2 | TRBV7-2 | CASSLFWTSGIEDTQYF | TGTGCCAGCAGCTTATTTTGGACTAGCGGGATAGAAGATACGCAGTATTTT
. | TRBJ1-5 | . | TRBV2 | CASSVDSNSNQPQHF | TGTGCCAGCAGCGTGGACAGCAATAGCAATCAGCCCCAGCATTTT
few | TRBJ1-5 | . | TRBV28 | CASSSVYRETNQPQHF | TGTGCCAGCAGTTCGGTTTACCGGGAGACCAATCAGCCCCAGCATTTT
once | TRBJ2-6 | . | TRBV5-8 | CASSWNSGANVLTF | TGTGCCAGCAGCTGGAACTCTGGGGCCAACGTCCTGACTTTC
. | TRBJ1-5 | TRBD1 | TRBV10-3 | CAISDGTDSNQPQHF | TGTGCCATCAGTGACGGGACAGATAGCAATCAGCCCCAGCATTTT
. | TRBJ2-1 | . | TRBV5-1 | CASSLGVEQFF | TGCGCCAGCAGCTTGGGGGTCGAGCAGTTCTTC
. | TRBJ1-1 | . | TRBV3-1/TRBV3-2 | CASSQIPGDTEAFF | TGTGCCAGCAGCCAAATTCCGGGGGACACTGAAGCTTTCTTT
. | TRBJ2-1 | . | TRBV5-1 | CASSSAGINEQFF | TGCGCCAGCAGCTCCGCTGGAATCAATGAGCAGTTCTTC
. | TRBJ1-1 | . | TRBV13 | CAIPARGGNTEAFF | TGTGCCATTCCTGCGAGGGGGGGGAACACTGAAGCTTTCTTT
. | TRBJ1-2 | . | TRBV4-3 | CASSQETWDYGYTF | TGCGCCAGCAGCCAAGAAACCTGGGACTATGGCTACACCTTC
. | TRBJ2-7 | . | TRBV7-9 | CASSPSAAYEQYF | TGTGCCAGCAGCCCATCAGCAGCCTACGAGCAGTACTTC
. | TRBJ1-4 | . | TRBV6-2/TRBV6-3 | CASSYYGGSNEKLFF | TGTGCCAGCAGTTACTACGGGGGCTCTAATGAAAAACTGTTTTTT
few | TRBJ2-2 | . | TRBV7-9 | CASSLLANTGELFF | TGTGCCAGCAGCTTACTGGCAAACACCGGGGAGCTGTTTTTT
. | TRBJ2-3 | TRBD2 | TRBV7-9 | CASSFLLAGGTDTQYF | TGTGCCAGCAGCTTTTTACTAGCGGGGGGCACAGATACGCAGTATTTT
few | TRBJ2-7 | . | TRBV7-2 | CASSVSYEQYF | TGTGCCAGCAGCGTCTCCTACGAGCAGTACTTC
. | TRBJ2-3 | . | TRBV6-5 | CASSYSWTADTQYF | TGTGCCAGCAGTTACTCATGGACAGCAGATACGCAGTATTTT
. | TRBJ2-3 | TRBD2 | TRBV28 | CASTAGVTQYF | TGTGCCAGCACGGCGGGAGTTACGCAGTATTTT
once | TRBJ1-1 | . | TRBV15 | CATSREGRAGAFF | TGTGCCACCAGCAGAGAGGGGCGGGCCGGTGCTTTCTTT
. | TRBJ2-7 | . | TRBV2 | CASSDGGSYEQYF | TGTGCCAGCAGTGACGGGGGCTCCTACGAGCAGTACTTC
. | TRBJ1-6 | . | TRBV7-9 | CASSSGPSSYNSPLHF | TGTGCCAGCAGCTCGGGGCCGAGCTCCTATAATTCACCCCTCCACTTT